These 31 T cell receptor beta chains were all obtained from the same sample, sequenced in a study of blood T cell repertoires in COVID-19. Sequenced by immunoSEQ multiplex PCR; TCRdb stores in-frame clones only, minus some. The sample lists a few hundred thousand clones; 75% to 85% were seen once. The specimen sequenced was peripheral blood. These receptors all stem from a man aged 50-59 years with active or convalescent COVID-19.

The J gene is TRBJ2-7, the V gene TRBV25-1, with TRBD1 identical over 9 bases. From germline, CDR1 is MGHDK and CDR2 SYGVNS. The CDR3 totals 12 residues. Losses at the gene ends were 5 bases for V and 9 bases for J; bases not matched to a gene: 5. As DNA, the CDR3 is TGTGCCAGCAGTTTCCAGACAGGGGGGCAGTACTTC. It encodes CASSFQTGGQYF.

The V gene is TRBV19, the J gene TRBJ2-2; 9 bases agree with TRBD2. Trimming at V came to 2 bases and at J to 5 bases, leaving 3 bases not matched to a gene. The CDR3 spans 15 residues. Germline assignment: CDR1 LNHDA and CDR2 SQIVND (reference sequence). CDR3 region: CASSILAGYTGELFF. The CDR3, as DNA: TGTGCCAGTAGTATACTAGCGGGGTATACCGGGGAGCTGTTTTTT.

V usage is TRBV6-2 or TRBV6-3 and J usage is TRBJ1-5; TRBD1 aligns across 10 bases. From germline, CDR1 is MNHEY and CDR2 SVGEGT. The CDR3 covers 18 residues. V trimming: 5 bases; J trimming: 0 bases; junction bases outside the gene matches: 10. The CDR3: CASSRLTGGAGSNQPQHF. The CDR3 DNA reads TGTGCCAGCAGTCGCCTGACAGGGGGCGCGGGTAGCAATCAGCCCCAGCATTTT.

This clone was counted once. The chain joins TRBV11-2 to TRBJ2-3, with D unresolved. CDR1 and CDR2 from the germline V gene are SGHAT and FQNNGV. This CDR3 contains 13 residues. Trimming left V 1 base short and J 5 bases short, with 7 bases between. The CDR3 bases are TGTGCCAGCAGCTTAGGAGTCAAAGATACGCAGTATTTT. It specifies CASSLGVKDTQYF.

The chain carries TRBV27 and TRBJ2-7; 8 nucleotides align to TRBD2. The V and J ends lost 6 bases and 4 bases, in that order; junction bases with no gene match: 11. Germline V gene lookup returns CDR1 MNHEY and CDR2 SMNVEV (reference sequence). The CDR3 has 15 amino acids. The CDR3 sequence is CASRTPGLVFYEQYF. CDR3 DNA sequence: TGTGCCAGCAGGACACCGGGACTAGTGTTTTACGAGCAGTACTTC.

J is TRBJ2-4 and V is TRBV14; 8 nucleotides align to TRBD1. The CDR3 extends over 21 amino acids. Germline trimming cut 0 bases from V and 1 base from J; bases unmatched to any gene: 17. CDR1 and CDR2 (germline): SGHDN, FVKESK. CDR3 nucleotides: TGTGCCAGCAGCCAAGAGGTCTACGGACAGGGAAAGGCCCGGGCCAAAAACATTCAGTACTTC. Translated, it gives CASSQEVYGQGKARAKNIQYF.

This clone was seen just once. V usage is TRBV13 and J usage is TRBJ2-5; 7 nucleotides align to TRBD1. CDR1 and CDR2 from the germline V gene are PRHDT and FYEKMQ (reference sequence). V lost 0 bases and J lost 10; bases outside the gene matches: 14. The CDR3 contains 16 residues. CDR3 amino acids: CASSLGTGTVHQGQYF. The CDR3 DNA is TGTGCCAGCAGCTTAGGGACCGGGACAGTACATCAGGGCCAGTACTTC. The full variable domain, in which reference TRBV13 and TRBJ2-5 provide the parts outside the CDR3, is AAGVIQSPRHLIKEKRETATLKCYPIPRHDTVYWYQQGPGQDPQFLISFYEKMQSDKGSIPDRFSAQQFSDYHSELNMSSLELGDSALYFCASSLGTGTVHQGQYFGPGTRLLVL.

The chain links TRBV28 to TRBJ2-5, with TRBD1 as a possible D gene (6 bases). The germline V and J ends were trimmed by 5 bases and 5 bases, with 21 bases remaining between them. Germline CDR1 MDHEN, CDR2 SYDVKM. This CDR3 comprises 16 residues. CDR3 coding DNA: TGTGCCAGCAGTCAAGCAACAGGGAACTTCAGGGAGACCCAGTACTTC. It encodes CASSQATGNFRETQYF.

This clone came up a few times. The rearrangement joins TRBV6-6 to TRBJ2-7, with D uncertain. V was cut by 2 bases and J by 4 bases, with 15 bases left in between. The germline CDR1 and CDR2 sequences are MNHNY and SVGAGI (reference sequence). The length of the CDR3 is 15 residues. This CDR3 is CASSYNPGPVYEQYF. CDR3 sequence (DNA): TGTGCCAGCAGTTACAACCCCGGTCCCGTATACGAGCAGTACTTC.

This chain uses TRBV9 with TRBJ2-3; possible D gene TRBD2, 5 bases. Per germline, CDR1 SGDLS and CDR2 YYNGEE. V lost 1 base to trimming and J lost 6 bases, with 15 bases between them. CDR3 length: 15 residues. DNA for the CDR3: TGTGCCAGCAGCGTAAATGAGGGTCGTCGGGATACGCAGTATTTT. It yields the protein CASSVNEGRRDTQYF.

The CDR3 bases are TGTGCCAGCAGACAAACGACAGGGGGCACTGAAGCTTTCTTT. This codes for CASRQTTGGTEAFF. The chain carries TRBV6-5 and TRBJ1-1; 9 bases line up with TRBD1. Per germline, CDR1 MNHEY and CDR2 SVGAGI. This CDR3 spans 14 amino acids. V was pared by 6 bases and J by 4 bases, with 6 bases of the junction left unmatched.

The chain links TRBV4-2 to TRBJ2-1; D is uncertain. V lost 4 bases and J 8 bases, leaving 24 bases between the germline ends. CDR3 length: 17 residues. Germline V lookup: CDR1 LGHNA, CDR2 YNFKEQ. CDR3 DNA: TGTGCCAGCAGCCCACCTCTTCGACATGGCCTGAACCATGAGCAGTTCTTC. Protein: CASSPPLRHGLNHEQFF.

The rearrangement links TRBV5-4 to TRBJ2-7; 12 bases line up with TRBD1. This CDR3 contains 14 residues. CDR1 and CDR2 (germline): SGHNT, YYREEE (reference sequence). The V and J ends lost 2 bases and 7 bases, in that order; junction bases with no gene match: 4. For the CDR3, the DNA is TGTGCCAGCAGCTTCGGGACAGGGGGCCGGGAGCAGTACTTC. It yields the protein CASSFGTGGREQYF.

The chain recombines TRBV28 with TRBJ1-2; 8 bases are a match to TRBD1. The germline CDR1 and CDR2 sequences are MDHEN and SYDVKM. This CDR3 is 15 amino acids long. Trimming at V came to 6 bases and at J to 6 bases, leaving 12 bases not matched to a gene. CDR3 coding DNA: TGTGCCAGCAGCCCAGGGGGCGTCCCCAGGGATGGCTACACCTTC. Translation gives CASSPGGVPRDGYTF.

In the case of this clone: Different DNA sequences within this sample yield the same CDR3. The CDR3 loop is CASSVTGGGYGYTF. DNA for the CDR3: TGTGCCAGCAGTGTGACAGGGGGCGGATATGGCTACACCTTC. The chain couples TRBV27 to TRBJ1-2, with 10 positions matching TRBD1. This CDR3 has 14 residues. The germline V gene has CDR1 MNHEY and CDR2 SMNVEV (reference sequence). V lost 5 bases to trimming and J lost 5 bases; unmatched junction nucleotides: 5.

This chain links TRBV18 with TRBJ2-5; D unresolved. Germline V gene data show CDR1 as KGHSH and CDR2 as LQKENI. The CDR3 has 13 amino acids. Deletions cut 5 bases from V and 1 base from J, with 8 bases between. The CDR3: CASSTVGQETQYF. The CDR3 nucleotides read TGTGCCAGCTCAACCGTCGGCCAAGAGACCCAGTACTTC.

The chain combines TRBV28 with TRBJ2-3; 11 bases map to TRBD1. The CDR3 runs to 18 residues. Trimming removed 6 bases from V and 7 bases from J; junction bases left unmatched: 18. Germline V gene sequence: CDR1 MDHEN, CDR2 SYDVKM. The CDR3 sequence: CASRDRGLTGPRLNTQYF. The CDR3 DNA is TGTGCCAGCAGGGACAGGGGGCTCACCGGGCCAAGATTGAATACGCAGTATTTT.

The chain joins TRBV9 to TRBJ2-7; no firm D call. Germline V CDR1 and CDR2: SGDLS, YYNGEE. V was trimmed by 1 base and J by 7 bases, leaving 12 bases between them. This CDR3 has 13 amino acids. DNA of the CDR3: TGTGCCAGCAGCGTACTCCCCTCCGGGGAGCAGTACTTC. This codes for CASSVLPSGEQYF.

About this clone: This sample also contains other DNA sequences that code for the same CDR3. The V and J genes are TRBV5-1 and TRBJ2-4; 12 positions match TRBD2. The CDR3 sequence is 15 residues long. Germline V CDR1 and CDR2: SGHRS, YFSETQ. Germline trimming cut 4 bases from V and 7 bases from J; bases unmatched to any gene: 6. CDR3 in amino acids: CASSPGLAGLNIQYF. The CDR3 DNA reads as TGCGCCAGCAGCCCAGGACTAGCGGGACTGAACATTCAGTACTTC.

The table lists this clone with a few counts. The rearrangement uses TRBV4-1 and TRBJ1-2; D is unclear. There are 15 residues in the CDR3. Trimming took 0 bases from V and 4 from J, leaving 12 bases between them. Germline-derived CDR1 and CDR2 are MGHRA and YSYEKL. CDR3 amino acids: CASSQENTVGYGYTF. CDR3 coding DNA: TGCGCCAGCAGCCAAGAAAACACAGTGGGCTATGGCTACACCTTC.

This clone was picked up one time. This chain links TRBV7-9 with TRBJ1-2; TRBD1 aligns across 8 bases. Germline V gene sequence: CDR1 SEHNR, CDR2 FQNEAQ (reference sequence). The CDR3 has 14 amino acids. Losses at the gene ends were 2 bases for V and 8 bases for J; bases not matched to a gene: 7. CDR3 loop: CASSLTQGAAGYTF. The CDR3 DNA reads TGTGCCAGCAGCTTAACCCAGGGGGCGGCCGGCTACACCTTC.

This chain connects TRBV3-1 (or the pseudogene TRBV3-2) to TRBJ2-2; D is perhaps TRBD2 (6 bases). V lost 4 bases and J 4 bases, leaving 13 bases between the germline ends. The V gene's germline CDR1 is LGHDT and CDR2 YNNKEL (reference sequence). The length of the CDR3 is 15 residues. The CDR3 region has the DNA TGTGCCAGCAGCCCGGAGGGTTGGGGCACCGGGGAGCTGTTTTTT. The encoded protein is CASSPEGWGTGELFF.

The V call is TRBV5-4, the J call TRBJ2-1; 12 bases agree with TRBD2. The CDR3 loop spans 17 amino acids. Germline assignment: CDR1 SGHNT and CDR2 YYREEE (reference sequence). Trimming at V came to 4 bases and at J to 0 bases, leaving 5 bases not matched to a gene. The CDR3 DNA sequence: TGTGCCAGCAGCCGGACGACTAGCGGGAGCTCCTACAATGAGCAGTTCTTC. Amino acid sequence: CASSRTTSGSSYNEQFF.

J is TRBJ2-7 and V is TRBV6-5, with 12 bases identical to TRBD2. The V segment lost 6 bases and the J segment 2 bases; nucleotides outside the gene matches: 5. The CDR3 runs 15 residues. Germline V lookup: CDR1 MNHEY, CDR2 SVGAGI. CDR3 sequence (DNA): TGTGCCAGCAGCCCACTAGCGGGAGGAACCTACGAGCAGTACTTC. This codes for CASSPLAGGTYEQYF.

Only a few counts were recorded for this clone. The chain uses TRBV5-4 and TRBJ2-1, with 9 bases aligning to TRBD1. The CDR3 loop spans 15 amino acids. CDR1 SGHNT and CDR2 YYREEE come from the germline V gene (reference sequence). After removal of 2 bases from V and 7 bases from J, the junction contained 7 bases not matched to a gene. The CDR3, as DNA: TGTGCCAGCAGCTTACAGGGGGCGGTGCTGAATGAGCAGTTCTTC. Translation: CASSLQGAVLNEQFF.

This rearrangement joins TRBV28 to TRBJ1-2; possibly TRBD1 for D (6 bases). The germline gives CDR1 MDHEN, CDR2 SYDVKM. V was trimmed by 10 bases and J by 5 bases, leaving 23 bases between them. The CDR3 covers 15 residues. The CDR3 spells CATARRSRGGYGYTF. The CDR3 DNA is TGTGCCACCGCACGGAGATCGCGAGGGGGATATGGCTACACCTTC.

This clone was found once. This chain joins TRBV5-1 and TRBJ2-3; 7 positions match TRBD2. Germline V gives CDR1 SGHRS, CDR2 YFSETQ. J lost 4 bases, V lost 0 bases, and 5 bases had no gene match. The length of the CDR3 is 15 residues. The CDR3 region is CASSLGTSTADTQYF. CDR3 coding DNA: TGCGCCAGCAGCTTGGGGACTAGTACCGCAGATACGCAGTATTTT.

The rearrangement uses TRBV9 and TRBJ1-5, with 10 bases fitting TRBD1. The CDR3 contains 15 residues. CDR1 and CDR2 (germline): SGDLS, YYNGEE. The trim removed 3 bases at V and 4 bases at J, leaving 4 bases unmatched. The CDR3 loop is CASSGGQGGNQPQHF. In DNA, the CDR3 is TGTGCCAGCAGCGGTGGACAGGGGGGGAATCAGCCCCAGCATTTT.

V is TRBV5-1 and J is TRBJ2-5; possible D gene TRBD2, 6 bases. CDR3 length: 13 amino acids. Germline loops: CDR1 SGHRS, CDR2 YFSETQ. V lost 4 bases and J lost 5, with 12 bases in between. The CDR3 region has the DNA TGCGCCAGCAGCCTAACGGCGGGGGAGACCCAGTACTTC. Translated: CASSLTAGETQYF.

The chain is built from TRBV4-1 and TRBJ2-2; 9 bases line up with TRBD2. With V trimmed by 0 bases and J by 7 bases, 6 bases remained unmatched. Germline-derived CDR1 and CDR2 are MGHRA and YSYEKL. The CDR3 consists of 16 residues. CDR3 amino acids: CASSQEGLAGNGELFF. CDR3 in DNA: TGCGCCAGCAGCCAAGAAGGGCTAGCGGGAAACGGGGAGCTGTTTTTT.

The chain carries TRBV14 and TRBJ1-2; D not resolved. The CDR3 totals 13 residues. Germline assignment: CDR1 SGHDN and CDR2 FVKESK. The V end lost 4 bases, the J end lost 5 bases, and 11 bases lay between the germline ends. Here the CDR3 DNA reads TGTGCCAGCAGCCCAAGTCGGGGTTATGGCTACACCTTC. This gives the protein CASSPSRGYGYTF.